The 13 T cell receptor beta chains below all came from one sample that was sequenced in a study of cytomegalovirus exposure and HLA in healthy donors. Both 60 Vbeta primers and 13 Jbeta primers went into the PCR. The assay was immunoSEQ multiplex PCR, and TCRdb's table has in-frame clones only and misses some. This table has some 150,000 clones, roughly 79% appearing once. The sample was PBMCs. The receptors derive from a woman aged 50 to 60 in good health and CMV-seronegative.

The J gene is TRBJ2-7, the V gene TRBV15, with TRBD1 matching 10 bases. J gave up 4 bases and V 0 bases, and 9 bases lay outside the gene matches. This CDR3 has 17 amino acids. Germline V gene data show CDR1 as LNHNV and CDR2 as YYDKDF (reference sequence). DNA for the CDR3: TGTGCCACCAGCAGAGAAGTCCGAGACAGGGGGCCATACGAGCAGTACTTC. It yields the protein CATSREVRDRGPYEQYF. Variable domain in full (rest from reference TRBV15 and TRBJ2-7): DAMVIQNPRYQVTQFGKPVTLSCSQTLNHNVMYWYQQKSSQAPKLLFHYYDKDFNNEADTPDNFQSRRPNTSFCFLDIRSPGLGDTAMYLCATSREVRDRGPYEQYFGPGTRLTVT.

The chain carries TRBV28 and TRBJ2-7; 9 positions match TRBD1. Germline V CDR1 and CDR2: MDHEN, SYDVKM. After removal of 6 bases from V and 7 bases from J, the junction contained 10 bases not matched to a gene. The CDR3 covers 14 residues. CDR3 nucleotide sequence: TGTGCCAGCAGGAAACAGGGGGCGCGAGGGGAGCAGTACTTC. Translated, it gives CASRKQGARGEQYF.

The chain uses TRBV6-5 and TRBJ1-3; 8 bases fit TRBD1. V shed 6 bases, J shed 6 bases, and the junction held 7 bases outside the gene matches. Germline CDR1 is MNHEY and CDR2 is SVGAGI. The CDR3 sequence is 14 residues long. In DNA, the CDR3 is TGTGCCAGCAGGACAGGGGAGGGGGAAAACACCATATATTTT. Translation: CASRTGEGENTIYF.

The J gene is TRBJ2-1, the V gene TRBV5-1; TRBD1 aligns across 7 bases. CDR1 and CDR2 (germline): SGHRS, YFSETQ. This CDR3 contains 14 residues. J gave up 6 bases and V 3 bases, and 6 bases lay outside the gene matches. The CDR3 DNA sequence: TGCGCCAGCAGCTCAGGGGGAAATGGCAATGAGCAGTTCTTC. Protein sequence: CASSSGGNGNEQFF.

This sequence joins TRBV30 and TRBJ2-3, with 10 bases fitting TRBD2. There are 16 residues in the CDR3. Germline V lookup: CDR1 GTSNPN, CDR2 SVGIG (reference sequence). After removal of 2 bases from V and 6 bases from J, the junction contained 11 bases not matched to a gene. CDR3 sequence: CAWSPIGLAVTDTQYF. CDR3 DNA sequence: TGTGCCTGGAGTCCCATAGGACTAGCGGTCACGGATACGCAGTATTTT.

This chain joins TRBV29-1 and TRBJ1-1; D unclear. Germline V gives CDR1 SQVTM, CDR2 ANQGSEA. Trimming removed 5 bases from V and 5 bases from J, with 12 bases in between. This CDR3 is built from 12 residues. CDR3 region: CSVSSRGTEAFF. The DNA for the CDR3 is TGCAGCGTTAGTTCCCGAGGGACTGAAGCTTTCTTT.

The chain joins TRBV2 to TRBJ1-2; D gene ambiguous. This CDR3 has 13 amino acids. Germline-derived CDR1 and CDR2 are SNHLY and FYNNEI. Trimming left V 3 bases short and J 4 bases short, with 9 bases between. CDR3 bases: TGTGCCAGCAGTGACGGCGGCTCCTATGGCTACACCTTC. Its protein product is CASSDGGSYGYTF. The full variable domain, in which reference TRBV2 and TRBJ1-2 provide the parts outside the CDR3, is EPEVTQTPSHQVTQMGQEVILRCVPISNHLYFYWYRQILGQKVEFLVSFYNNEISEKSEIFDDQFSVERPDGSNFTLKIRSTKLEDSAMYFCASSDGGSYGYTFGSGTRLTVV.

The V call is TRBV18, the J call TRBJ1-1, with D hard to call. With 2 bases removed from V and 3 bases from J, the gap between germline ends came to 13 bases. Germline V gene data show CDR1 as KGHSH and CDR2 as LQKENI. The CDR3 is 15 amino acids. CDR3 sequence: CASSPLNQPDTEAFF. The DNA of the CDR3 is TGTGCCAGCTCACCATTGAATCAACCGGACACTGAAGCTTTCTTT. Variable domain in full (rest from reference TRBV18 and TRBJ1-1): NAGVMQNPRHLVRRRGQEARLRCSPMKGHSHVYWYRQLPEEGLKFMVYLQKENIIDESGMPKERFSAEFPKEGPSILRIQQVVRGDSAAYFCASSPLNQPDTEAFFGQGTRLTVV.

The chain recombines TRBV7-7 with TRBJ2-1; TRBD2 matches at 7 bases. The CDR3 covers 13 residues. V lost 1 base to trimming and J lost 8 bases; unmatched junction nucleotides: 2. Germline values: CDR1 SSHAT, CDR2 FNYEAQ (reference sequence). CDR3 nucleotide sequence: TGTGCCAGCAGCTTAGGGACTAGGGATGAGCAGTTCTTC. Residues: CASSLGTRDEQFF.

A few counts support this clone. The CDR3 DNA reads TGTGCCAGCAGCTTTCCAGGGTCAAACACTGAAGCTTTCTTT. This gives the protein CASSFPGSNTEAFF. The V call is TRBV11-1, the J call TRBJ1-1, with D perhaps TRBD1 (5 bases). Germline V CDR1 and CDR2: SGHAT, FQDESV (reference sequence). This CDR3 comprises 14 residues. V dropped 3 bases and J dropped 2 bases, with 10 bases sitting between them.

The V and J genes are TRBV18 and TRBJ2-1, with D possibly matching TRBD2 (5 bases). CDR1 is KGHSH, CDR2 LQKENI, per germline. The CDR3 length is 18 residues. V was clipped by 3 bases and J by 0 bases, with 18 bases between them. CDR3 sequence reads: CASSPPDFIGSSYNEQFF. In DNA, the CDR3 is TGTGCCAGCTCACCCCCCGACTTCATAGGGAGCTCCTACAATGAGCAGTTCTTC.

V usage is TRBV6-6 and J usage is TRBJ1-3, with 10 nucleotides matching TRBD1. The trim removed 6 bases at V and 4 bases at J, leaving 9 bases unmatched. There are 16 residues in the CDR3. The germline V gene has CDR1 MNHNY and CDR2 SVGAGI (reference sequence). The CDR3 reads CASSSPGTGEGNTIYF. The CDR3 DNA reads as TGTGCCAGCAGCTCCCCGGGGACAGGGGAAGGAAACACCATATATTTT.

CDR3 bases: TGCGCCAGCAGTGAGGGCGGGTCTGCCGATACGCAGTATTTT. Protein product: CASSEGGSADTQYF. This chain connects TRBV10-2 to TRBJ2-3; tentative D call: TRBD2 (5 bases). Germline CDR1 is WSHSY and CDR2 is SAAADI. The CDR3 sequence is 14 residues long. With 2 bases removed from V and 6 bases from J, the gap between germline ends came to 12 bases.